This T cell receptor (beta chain) was found in a study of OX40 agonist ivuxolimab in advanced cancers. Study details: Partial responses occurred in Three dose-escalation patients, one with hepatocellular carcinoma and two with cutaneous melanoma. Findings and caveats of the study: Circulating CD4+ and CD8+ T cells showed clonal expansion by week 6 at 0.1 to 3.0 mg/kg. Low normalized T-cell clonal expansion also characterized some of the nonresponders. Partial responders at 0.1-3.0 mg/kg showed near-lowest clonal expansion.

As for this clone: Its antigen is not identified.

Profiled with immunoSEQ multiplex PCR; TCRdb holds only in-frame clones, not every one. In the table there are about 99,000 clones, 90% to 96% of which are singletons. Germline lookup yields CDR1 SEHNR and CDR2 FQNEAQ (reference sequence). The CDR3 runs to 13 residues. Trimming removed 5 bases at V and 1 base at J, with 9 bases between. The J gene is TRBJ2-7, the V gene TRBV7-9; no firm D call. The sequencing here drew on CD4+ or CD8+ T cells sorted from blood, taken in a trial of the OX40 agonist ivuxolimab. The receptor was isolated from an adult with an advanced solid tumor such as melanoma, head and neck, liver or kidney cancer. The CDR3 spells CASSMTTSYEQYF. CDR3 coding DNA: TGTGCCAGCAGCATGACAACTTCCTACGAGCAGTACTTC.